The 32 T cell receptor beta chains below were found in one sample sequenced in a study of shared clonotypes between healthy human individuals. This table comes from immunoSEQ multiplex PCR, and its TCRdb copy is limited to in-frame clones, with some not included. The sample comprises hundreds of thousands of clones, approximately 79% of which are singletons, and approximately 1.6% rests with the top ten. Sample: memory CD4+ T cells sorted from blood. As to subset: CD45RA-negative fraction. These receptors all come from a woman aged 30 to 39 in good health.

The chain links TRBV5-1 to TRBJ2-5, with a weak D call TRBD1 (6 bases). The CDR3 is made up of 14 amino acids. The V and J ends lost 1 base and 2 bases respectively, with 9 bases between them. In germline, CDR1 is SGHRS, CDR2 YFSETQ. The CDR3: CASSLPGAQETQYF. The CDR3 nucleotides are TGCGCCAGCAGCTTGCCAGGGGCGCAAGAGACCCAGTACTTC.

The chain has TRBV28 and TRBJ2-1, with TRBD2 matching over 10 bases. The V segment lost 5 bases and the J segment 4 bases; nucleotides outside the gene matches: 17. Germline V CDR1 and CDR2: MDHEN, SYDVKM. This CDR3 comprises 19 residues. This CDR3 is CASSAYQGASGSRYNEQFF. The CDR3 coding sequence is TGTGCCAGCAGTGCGTATCAGGGAGCTAGCGGGAGTAGGTACAATGAGCAGTTCTTC. The whole variable domain, filled in from reference TRBV28 and TRBJ2-1, reads DVKVTQSSRYLVKRTGEKVFLECVQDMDHENMFWYRQDPGLGLRLIYFSYDVKMKEKGDIPEGYSVSREKKERFSLILESASTNQTSMYLCASSAYQGASGSRYNEQFFGPGTRLTVL.

The chain couples TRBV5-1 to TRBJ2-1, with D maybe TRBD2 (6 bases). CDR1 is SGHRS and CDR2 is YFSETQ in the germline V gene. The CDR3 sequence is 15 residues long. Between the trimmed V and J ends, which lost 2 bases and 1 base, there was a span of 10 bases. DNA for the CDR3: TGCGCCAGCAGCTTTAGCGGACCTTCCTACAATGAGCAGTTCTTC. Its translation is CASSFSGPSYNEQFF.

The chain employs TRBV19 and TRBJ1-5, with D uncertain. This CDR3 contains 12 residues. V was pared by 7 bases and J by 2 bases, with 6 bases between. Germline V gives CDR1 LNHDA, CDR2 SQIVND (reference sequence). The CDR3 DNA reads as TGTGCCAGTACAATTGGCAATCAGCCCCAGCATTTT. Its protein product is CASTIGNQPQHF.

V gene TRBV10-3 combines with J gene TRBJ2-7, with unresolved D. CDR1 and CDR2 (germline): ENHRY, SYGVKD. The germline V and J ends were trimmed by 0 bases and 6 bases, with 9 bases remaining between them. This CDR3 region has 13 residues. CDR3 sequence: CAISESSVGEQYF. Written as DNA, the CDR3 is TGTGCCATCAGTGAGTCGAGCGTGGGCGAGCAGTACTTC.

This clone came up many times. The chain combines TRBV25-1 with TRBJ2-3; tentative D call: TRBD2 (5 bases). Trimming took off 1 base at V and 2 bases at J, with 16 bases between the two ends. Germline V gene lookup returns CDR1 MGHDK and CDR2 SYGVNS. The length of the CDR3 is 17 residues. The CDR3 is CASSESGLLRDTDTQYF. The DNA of the CDR3 is TGTGCCAGCAGTGAATCGGGCCTCCTCCGGGACACAGATACGCAGTATTTT.

The chain carries TRBV7-8 and TRBJ2-1; no firm D call. V dropped 5 bases and J dropped 7 bases, with 21 bases sitting between them. This CDR3 region has 16 residues. CDR1 is SGHVS and CDR2 is FQNEAQ in the germline V gene. In DNA form, the CDR3 reads TGTGCCAGCAGCCCGTCCGGGCTGGTCTCAAGGAATGAGCAGTTCTTC. This sequence encodes CASSPSGLVSRNEQFF.

The chain combines TRBV27 with TRBJ1-4; D remains unclear. Germline CDR1 reads MNHEY; CDR2 reads SMNVEV (reference sequence). The V end was cut by 5 bases, the J end by 8 bases, with 18 bases between. CDR3 length: 15 residues. CDR3 DNA: TGTGCCAGCAGTACCCGACACCTCATCGGCGAAAAACTGTTTTTT. Translated: CASSTRHLIGEKLFF.

The V and J genes are TRBV6-5 and TRBJ1-2; D is unclear. V was clipped by 7 bases and J by 0 bases, with 12 bases between them. The CDR3 is 14 amino acids. In germline, CDR1 is MNHEY, CDR2 SVGAGI. In nucleotides, the CDR3 is TGTGCCAGCATGATTCCGGGTTCTAACTATGGCTACACCTTC. As protein: CASMIPGSNYGYTF.

The gene calls are TRBV7-8 and TRBJ2-5, with unresolved D. Germline CDR1 is SGHVS and CDR2 is FQNEAQ. The CDR3 loop spans 12 amino acids. With 3 bases removed from V and 5 bases from J, the gap between germline ends came to 7 bases. The CDR3 loop reads CASSFGGETQYF. DNA for the CDR3: TGTGCCAGCAGCTTTGGTGGGGAGACCCAGTACTTC.

As to this clone: In the same sample, other DNA sequences code for this CDR3. This chain links TRBV19 with TRBJ2-3; no clear D gene. The CDR3 spans 11 residues. The V end was cut by 4 bases, the J end by 3 bases, with 2 bases between. Germline loops: CDR1 LNHDA, CDR2 SQIVND (reference sequence). The CDR3 DNA is TGTGCCAGTAGTAATACAGATACGCAGTATTTT. Residues: CASSNTDTQYF.

V usage is TRBV30 and J usage is TRBJ2-2, with a tentative D call TRBD2 (6 bases). There are 15 residues in the CDR3. V lost 2 bases to trimming and J lost 0 bases, with 10 bases between them. CDR1 and CDR2 from the germline V gene are GTSNPN and SVGIG (reference sequence). CDR3 DNA: TGTGCCTGGAGTTTTGGGGGGACGAACACCGGGGAGCTGTTTTTT. It translates to CAWSFGGTNTGELFF.

This clone was detected once. The rearrangement uses TRBV28 and TRBJ2-3, with 7 bases lining up with TRBD1. The CDR3 is 15 residues long. V gave up 4 bases and J gave up 7 bases; unmatched junction bases: 11. Germline CDR1 MDHEN, CDR2 SYDVKM. The DNA for the CDR3 is TGTGCCAGCAGTTCCATACAGGGGAAGGCGCATACGCAGTATTTT. This translates into CASSSIQGKAHTQYF.

The DNA for the CDR3 is TGTGCCAGCCAGGGGGAGGGGTTTTTAGATACGCAGTATTTT. Its protein is CASQGEGFLDTQYF. The rearrangement links TRBV5-4 to TRBJ2-3; the D call may be TRBD1 or TRBD2 (7 bases each). CDR1 and CDR2 from the germline V gene are SGHNT and YYREEE (reference sequence). The CDR3 runs 14 residues. V was trimmed by 7 bases and J by 5 bases, leaving 17 bases between them. Supplemented by reference TRBV5-4 and TRBJ2-3, the full variable domain reads ETGVTQSPTHLIKTRGQQVTLRCSSQSGHNTVSWYQQALGQGPQFIFQYYREEENGRGNFPPRFSGLQFPNYSSELNVNALELDDSALYLCASQGEGFLDTQYFGPGTRLTVL.

This chain connects TRBV6-6 to TRBJ1-5; 9 bases match TRBD1. The CDR3 is 15 amino acids. Losses at the gene ends were 6 bases for V and 8 bases for J; bases not matched to a gene: 11. From germline, CDR1 is MNHNY and CDR2 SVGAGI (reference sequence). The CDR3 bases are TGTGCCAGCAGCCCAGAACAGGGGGCGCTTGAGCCCCAGCATTTT. Its protein is CASSPEQGALEPQHF.

The chain carries TRBV6-5 and TRBJ1-1; no definite D call. The CDR3 spans 14 residues. Deletions cut 5 bases from V and 1 base from J, with 11 bases between. Germline CDR1 is MNHEY and CDR2 is SVGAGI. The CDR3: CASSNGPSNTEAFF. The CDR3 DNA sequence: TGTGCCAGCAGTAATGGGCCCTCGAACACTGAAGCTTTCTTT.

V is TRBV28 and J is TRBJ2-2; TRBD2 is a possible D gene (5 bases). Germline loops: CDR1 MDHEN, CDR2 SYDVKM. This CDR3 region has 15 residues. Trimming left V 5 bases short and J 6 bases short, with 16 bases between. CDR3 protein: CASSTSRGRAGELFF. Written as DNA, the CDR3 is TGTGCCAGCAGTACTTCTCGGGGAAGAGCCGGGGAGCTGTTTTTT.

The genes are TRBV6-5 and TRBJ2-1; D is unclear. The CDR3 covers 13 residues. Trimming pared 8 bases from V and 0 bases from J, leaving 8 bases between. Germline loops: CDR1 MNHEY, CDR2 SVGAGI. The CDR3 sequence: CASAGSSYNEQFF. The CDR3 nucleotides read TGTGCCAGCGCAGGTAGCTCCTACAATGAGCAGTTCTTC.

The chain employs TRBV5-1 and TRBJ1-3; D uncertain. Trimming took off 0 bases at V and 0 bases at J, with 10 bases between the two ends. CDR1 is SGHRS and CDR2 is YFSETQ in the germline V gene. The CDR3 runs to 16 residues. The CDR3 sequence is CASSLGGQSSGNTIYF. CDR3 sequence (DNA): TGCGCCAGCAGCTTGGGTGGGCAATCCTCTGGAAACACCATATATTTT.

The genes are TRBV6-1 and TRBJ2-1; 9 bases match TRBD2. V lost 4 bases to trimming and J lost 9 bases; unmatched junction nucleotides: 4. The CDR3 consists of 13 residues. In germline, CDR1 is MNHNS, CDR2 SASEGT. The CDR3, as DNA: TGTGCCAGCAGTGCTACTAGCGGGCGTGAGCAGTTCTTC. This encodes CASSATSGREQFF.

The CDR3 DNA reads as TGTGCCAGCAGCCCCAAGCTAGCGGGAGGGACCTACAATGAGCAGTTCTTC. Protein sequence: CASSPKLAGGTYNEQFF. The rearrangement links TRBV11-3 to TRBJ2-1; TRBD2 matches at 12 bases. With V trimmed by 5 bases and J by 2 bases, 7 bases remained unmatched. The CDR3 runs to 17 residues. Germline CDR1 reads SGHNT; CDR2 reads YENEEA.

The rearrangement links TRBV29-1 to TRBJ1-1, with 8 bases identical to TRBD1. The CDR3 runs 13 residues. V dropped 7 bases and J dropped 3; count of bases not matched to a gene: 7. The germline gives CDR1 SQVTM, CDR2 ANQGSEA. The CDR3 DNA is TGCAGCGCCAACAGGGGGGAGGACACTGAAGCTTTCTTT. It is translated as CSANRGEDTEAFF.

The rearrangement joins TRBV2 to TRBJ2-5, with a tentative D call TRBD1 (5 bases). CDR3 length: 12 residues. CDR1 is SNHLY, CDR2 FYNNEI, per germline. The V end was cut by 7 bases, the J end by 1 base, with 7 bases between. DNA of the CDR3: TGTGCCAGCACAGGGTTCCAAGAGACCCAGTACTTC. As protein: CASTGFQETQYF.

In the case of this clone: It may be a read error: a sequence one base away is much more abundant. The CDR3 region has the DNA TGTGCCAGCAGCTCGGGACAGTACAATGAGCAGTTCTTC. Its protein product is CASSSGQYNEQFF. The gene calls are TRBV11-3 and TRBJ2-1, with 7 bases fitting TRBD1. Germline trimming cut 4 bases from V and 4 bases from J; bases unmatched to any gene: 1. Germline CDR1 and CDR2: SGHNT and YENEEA. The CDR3 covers 13 residues.

The rearrangement links TRBV7-8 to TRBJ2-7, with D possibly matching TRBD2 (6 bases). Trimming left V 5 bases short and J 1 base short, with 12 bases between. Germline CDR1 and CDR2: SGHVS and FQNEAQ. This CDR3 is 14 amino acids long. DNA of the CDR3: TGTGCCAGCAGCCCCGGGACTGGATCCTACGAGCAGTACTTC. Translated, it gives CASSPGTGSYEQYF.

The CDR3 loop is CASSDRGLKETQYF. The CDR3 bases are TGTGCCAGTTCGGACAGGGGGCTTAAAGAGACCCAGTACTTC. The V and J genes are TRBV19 and TRBJ2-5; TRBD1 matches 11 bases. Losses at the gene ends were 8 bases for V and 3 bases for J; bases not matched to a gene: 5. The CDR3 loop spans 14 amino acids. In germline, CDR1 is LNHDA, CDR2 SQIVND (reference sequence).

V gene TRBV18 combines with J gene TRBJ1-4, with a weak D call TRBD1 (5 bases). The CDR3 is 16 residues long. The V end was cut by 1 base, the J end by 2 bases, with 11 bases between. Germline CDR1 KGHSH, CDR2 LQKENI. CDR3 DNA: TGTGCCAGCTCACCACTAGGGGTCGGGACTAATGAAAAACTGTTTTTT. Translating it yields CASSPLGVGTNEKLFF.

The gene calls are TRBV9 and TRBJ1-1, with a tentative D call TRBD1 (6 bases). The V end lost 4 bases, the J end lost 0 bases, and 10 bases lay between the germline ends. The CDR3 length is 14 residues. CDR1 and CDR2 (germline): SGDLS, YYNGEE. For the CDR3, the DNA is TGTGCCAGCAGCCCGAGACAGGTGAACACTGAAGCTTTCTTT. Residues: CASSPRQVNTEAFF.

This clone was found once. CDR3: CASSLGAGAQENQPQHF. CDR3 sequence (DNA): TGCGCCAGCAGCCTCGGCGCCGGGGCCCAGGAGAATCAGCCCCAGCATTTT. V is TRBV5-1 and J is TRBJ1-5, with D maybe TRBD1 (5 bases). Trimming stripped 4 bases from V and 4 bases from J, with 21 bases between. The CDR3 length is 17 residues. Germline lookup yields CDR1 SGHRS and CDR2 YFSETQ.

This clone was found a few times. In DNA form, the CDR3 reads TGTGCCAGTAACGGGGGGAGGCGCAATCAGCCCCAGCATTTT. Its protein is CASNGGRRNQPQHF. V usage is TRBV19 and J usage is TRBJ1-5; D is perhaps TRBD1 (5 bases). This CDR3 contains 14 residues. Germline lookup yields CDR1 LNHDA and CDR2 SQIVND (reference sequence). Trimming took off 7 bases at V and 2 bases at J, with 12 bases between the two ends.

The chain combines TRBV7-3 with TRBJ2-7, with TRBD2 matching 7 bases. The CDR3 has 18 amino acids. The V and J ends lost 1 base and 2 bases, in that order; junction bases with no gene match: 14. CDR1 SGHTA and CDR2 FQGTGA come from the germline V gene. The CDR3 nucleotides read TGTGCCAGCAGCTTAAAAGGACCGGGGGGTAGCGGTGCCTACGAGCAGTACTTC. This codes for CASSLKGPGGSGAYEQYF.

This sequence joins TRBV30 and TRBJ2-2; perhaps TRBD2 as D (5 bases). This CDR3 has 15 residues. V lost 0 bases, J lost 1 base, and 9 bases lay in between. Per germline, CDR1 GTSNPN and CDR2 SVGIG (reference sequence). The CDR3 sequence is CAWSVLGMNTGELFF. The DNA for the CDR3 is TGTGCCTGGAGTGTACTCGGGATGAACACCGGGGAGCTGTTTTTT.